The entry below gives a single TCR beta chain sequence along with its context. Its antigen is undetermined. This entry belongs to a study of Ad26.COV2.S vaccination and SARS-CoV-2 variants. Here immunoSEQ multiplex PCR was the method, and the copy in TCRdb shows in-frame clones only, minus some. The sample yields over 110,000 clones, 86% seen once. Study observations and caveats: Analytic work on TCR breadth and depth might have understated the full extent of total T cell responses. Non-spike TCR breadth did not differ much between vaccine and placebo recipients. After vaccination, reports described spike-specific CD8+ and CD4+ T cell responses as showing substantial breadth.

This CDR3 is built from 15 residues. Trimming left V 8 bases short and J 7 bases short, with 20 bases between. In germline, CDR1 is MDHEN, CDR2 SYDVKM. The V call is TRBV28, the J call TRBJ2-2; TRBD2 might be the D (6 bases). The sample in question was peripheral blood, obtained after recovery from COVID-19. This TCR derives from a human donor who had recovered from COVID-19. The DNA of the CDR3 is TGTGCCAGCTATCCTTCGGGGGAGGTGAGCGGGGAGCTGTTTTTT. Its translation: CASYPSGEVSGELFF.